This T cell receptor (beta chain) emerged from a study of T cell responses to AZD1222 COVID-19 vaccine. In regard to this clone: Its antigen remains unknown.

CDR3 length: 17 amino acids. The V end lost 1 base, the J end lost 1 base, and 14 bases lay between the germline ends. Germline loops: CDR1 LGHDT, CDR2 YNNKEL (reference sequence). Profiled with immunoSEQ multiplex PCR; TCRdb holds only in-frame clones, not every one. The sample consists of 110,000 or so clones, 91% of them appearing once. Points from the study as a whole: None of the repertoires were sampled until the peak T cell response had passed. There were vaccine-associated CD4 TCRs across spike, dominant at 160-218 and 743-854. The donor cohort was predominantly white British with a female majority, and clonal diversity may have been underestimated.

The chain links TRBV3-1 (or the pseudogene TRBV3-2) to TRBJ1-5; the D gene is possibly TRBD1 (6 bases). The receptor comes from an adult in good health. The sample in question was peripheral blood, obtained on day 0 of AZD1222 vaccination. This chain's CDR3 is CASSQADSRGSNQPQHF. The CDR3 bases are TGTGCCAGCAGCCAAGCGGACTCAAGGGGGAGCAATCAGCCCCAGCATTTT.